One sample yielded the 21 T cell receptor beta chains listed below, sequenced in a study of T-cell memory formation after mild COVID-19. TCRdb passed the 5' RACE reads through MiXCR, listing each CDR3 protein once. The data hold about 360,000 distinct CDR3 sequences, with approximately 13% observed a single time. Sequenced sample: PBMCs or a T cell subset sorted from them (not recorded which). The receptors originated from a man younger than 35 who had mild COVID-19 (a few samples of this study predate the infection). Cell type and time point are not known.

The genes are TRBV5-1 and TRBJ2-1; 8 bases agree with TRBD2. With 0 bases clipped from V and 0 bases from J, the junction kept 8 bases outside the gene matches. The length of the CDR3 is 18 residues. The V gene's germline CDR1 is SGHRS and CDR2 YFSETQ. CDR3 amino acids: CASSLDRLSGSSYNEQFF. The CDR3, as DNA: TGCGCCAGCAGCTTGGACAGGTTGAGCGGGAGCTCCTACAATGAGCAGTTCTTC.

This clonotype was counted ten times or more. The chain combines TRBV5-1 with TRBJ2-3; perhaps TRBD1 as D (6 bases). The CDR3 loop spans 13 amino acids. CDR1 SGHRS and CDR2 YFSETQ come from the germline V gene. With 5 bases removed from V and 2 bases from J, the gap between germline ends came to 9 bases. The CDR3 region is CASRWDTTDTQYF. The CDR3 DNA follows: TGCGCCAGCAGATGGGACACCACAGATACGCAGTATTTT.

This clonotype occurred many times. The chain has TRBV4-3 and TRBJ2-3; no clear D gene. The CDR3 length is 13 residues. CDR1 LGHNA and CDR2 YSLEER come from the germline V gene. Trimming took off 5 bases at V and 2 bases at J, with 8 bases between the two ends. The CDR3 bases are TGCGCCAGCAGCGGCACCCCCACAGATACGCAGTATTTT. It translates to CASSGTPTDTQYF.

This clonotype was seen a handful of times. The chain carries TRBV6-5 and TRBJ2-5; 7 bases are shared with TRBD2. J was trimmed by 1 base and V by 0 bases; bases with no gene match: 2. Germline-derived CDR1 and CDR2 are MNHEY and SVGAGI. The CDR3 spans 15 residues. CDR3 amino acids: CASSYSWGGQETQYF. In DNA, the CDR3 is TGTGCCAGCAGTTACTCGTGGGGGGGCCAAGAGACCCAGTACTTC.

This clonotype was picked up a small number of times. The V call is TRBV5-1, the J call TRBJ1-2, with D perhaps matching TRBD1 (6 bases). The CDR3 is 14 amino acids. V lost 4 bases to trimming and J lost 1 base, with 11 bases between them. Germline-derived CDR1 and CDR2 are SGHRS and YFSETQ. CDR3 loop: CASSADSNNYGYTF. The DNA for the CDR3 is TGCGCCAGCAGCGCGGACAGTAATAACTATGGCTACACCTTC.

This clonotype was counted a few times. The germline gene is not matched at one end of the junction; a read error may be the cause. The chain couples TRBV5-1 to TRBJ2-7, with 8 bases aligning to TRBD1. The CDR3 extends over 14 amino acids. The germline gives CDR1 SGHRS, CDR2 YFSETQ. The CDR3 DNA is TGCGCCAGCTGCTTCGACAGGGGAGGACTCGAGCAGTACTTC. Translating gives CASCFDRGGLEQYF.

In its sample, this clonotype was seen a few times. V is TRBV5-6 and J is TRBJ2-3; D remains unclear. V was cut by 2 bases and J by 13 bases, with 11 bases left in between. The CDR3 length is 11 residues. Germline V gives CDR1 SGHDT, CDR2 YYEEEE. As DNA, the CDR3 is TGTGCCAGCAGCTTTGCTACTTACGAGTATTTT. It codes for CASSFATYEYF.

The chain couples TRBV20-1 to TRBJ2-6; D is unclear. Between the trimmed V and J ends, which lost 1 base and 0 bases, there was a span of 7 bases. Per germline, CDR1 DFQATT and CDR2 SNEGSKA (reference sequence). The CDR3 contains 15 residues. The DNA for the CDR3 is TGCAGTGCTAGAGCCCCGGGCTCTGGGGCCAACGTCCTGACTTTC. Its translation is CSARAPGSGANVLTF.

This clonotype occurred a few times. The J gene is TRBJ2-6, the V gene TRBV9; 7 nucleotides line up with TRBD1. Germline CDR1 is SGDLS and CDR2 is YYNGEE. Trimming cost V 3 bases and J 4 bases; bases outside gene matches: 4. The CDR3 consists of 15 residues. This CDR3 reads CASSEGAAGANVLTF. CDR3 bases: TGTGCCAGCAGCGAGGGGGCCGCAGGGGCCAACGTCCTGACTTTC.

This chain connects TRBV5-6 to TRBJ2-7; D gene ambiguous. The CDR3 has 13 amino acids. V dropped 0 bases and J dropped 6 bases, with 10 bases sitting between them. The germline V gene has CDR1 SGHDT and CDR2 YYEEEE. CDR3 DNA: TGTGCCAGCAGCTTGGTCGGCCAGGCCGAGCAGTACTTC. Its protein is CASSLVGQAEQYF.

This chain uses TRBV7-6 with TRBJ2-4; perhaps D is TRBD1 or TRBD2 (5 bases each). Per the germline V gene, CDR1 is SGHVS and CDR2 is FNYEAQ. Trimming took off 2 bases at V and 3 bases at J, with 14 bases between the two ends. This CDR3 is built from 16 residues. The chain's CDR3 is CASSLRSGTSKNIQYF. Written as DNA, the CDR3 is TGTGCCAGCAGCTTAAGATCAGGGACCAGCAAAAACATTCAGTACTTC.

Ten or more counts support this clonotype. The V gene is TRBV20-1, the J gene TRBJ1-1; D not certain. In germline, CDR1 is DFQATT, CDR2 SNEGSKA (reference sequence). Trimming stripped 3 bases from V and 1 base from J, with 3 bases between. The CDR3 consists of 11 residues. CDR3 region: CSARANTEAFF. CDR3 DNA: TGCAGTGCTAGGGCGAACACTGAAGCTTTCTTT.

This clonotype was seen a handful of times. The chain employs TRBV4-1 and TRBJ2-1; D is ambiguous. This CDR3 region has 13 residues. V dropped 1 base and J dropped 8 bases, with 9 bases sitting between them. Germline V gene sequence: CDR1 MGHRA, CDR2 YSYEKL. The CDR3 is CASSQGWVDEQFF. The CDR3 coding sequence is TGCGCCAGCAGCCAAGGCTGGGTGGATGAGCAGTTCTTC.

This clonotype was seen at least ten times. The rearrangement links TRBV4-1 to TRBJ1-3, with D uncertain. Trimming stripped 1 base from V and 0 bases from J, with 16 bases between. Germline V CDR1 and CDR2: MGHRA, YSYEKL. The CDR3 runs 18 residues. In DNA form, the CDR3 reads TGCGCCAGCAGCCAAGTCGATCGGACTTACAGCTCTGGAAACACCATATATTTT. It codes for CASSQVDRTYSSGNTIYF.

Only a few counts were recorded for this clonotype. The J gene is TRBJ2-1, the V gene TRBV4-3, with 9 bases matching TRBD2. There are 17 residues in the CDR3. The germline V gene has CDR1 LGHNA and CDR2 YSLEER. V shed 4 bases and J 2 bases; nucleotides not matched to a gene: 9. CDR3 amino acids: CASSPVAGASAYNEQFF. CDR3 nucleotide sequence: TGCGCCAGCAGCCCCGTAGCGGGGGCCTCCGCCTACAATGAGCAGTTCTTC.

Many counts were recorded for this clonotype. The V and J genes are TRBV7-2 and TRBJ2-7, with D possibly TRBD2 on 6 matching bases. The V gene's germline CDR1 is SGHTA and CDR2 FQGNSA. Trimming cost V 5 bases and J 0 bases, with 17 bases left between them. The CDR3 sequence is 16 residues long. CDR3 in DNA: TGTGCCAGCAGCCAAACGGGACTCGGAAGCTCCTACGAGCAGTACTTC. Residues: CASSQTGLGSSYEQYF.

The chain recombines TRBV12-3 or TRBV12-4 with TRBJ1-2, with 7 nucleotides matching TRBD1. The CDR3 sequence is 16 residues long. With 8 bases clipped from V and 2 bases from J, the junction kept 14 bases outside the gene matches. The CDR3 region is CASSPKEGAWNYGYTF. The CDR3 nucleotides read TGTGCCAGCTCCCCTAAGGAGGGGGCTTGGAACTATGGCTACACCTTC.

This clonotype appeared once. The CDR3 DNA follows: TGTGCCAGCGGGACAGGGGGCCATGAGACCCAGTACTTC. Translating gives CASGTGGHETQYF. The chain employs TRBV12-3 or TRBV12-4 and TRBJ2-5; TRBD1 aligns across 12 bases. Trimming at V came to 8 bases and at J to 5 bases, leaving 3 bases not matched to a gene. The CDR3 has 13 amino acids.

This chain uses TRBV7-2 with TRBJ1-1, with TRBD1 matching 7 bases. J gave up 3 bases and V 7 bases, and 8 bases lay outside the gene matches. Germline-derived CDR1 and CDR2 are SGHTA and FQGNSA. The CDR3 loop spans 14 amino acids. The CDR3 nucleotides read TGTGCCAGCATAAGGGACAGTTTATACACTGAAGCTTTCTTT. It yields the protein CASIRDSLYTEAFF.

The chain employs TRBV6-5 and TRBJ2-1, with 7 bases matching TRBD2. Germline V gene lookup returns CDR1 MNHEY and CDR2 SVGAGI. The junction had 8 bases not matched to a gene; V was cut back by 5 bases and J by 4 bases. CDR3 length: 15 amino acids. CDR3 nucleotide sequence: TGTGCCAGCAGTGGGGAAGCTAGCGGATACAATGAGCAGTTCTTC. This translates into CASSGEASGYNEQFF.

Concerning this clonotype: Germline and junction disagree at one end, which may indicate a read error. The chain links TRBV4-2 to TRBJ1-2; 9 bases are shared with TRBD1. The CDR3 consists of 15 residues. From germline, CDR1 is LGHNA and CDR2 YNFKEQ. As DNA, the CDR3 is TGTGCCAGCAGCCAAGAGGGACAGGGTTTCGAGGGGGCGAACTTC. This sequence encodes CASSQEGQGFEGANF.